Below are 10 T cell receptor beta chains sequenced from a single sample in a study of cytomegalovirus exposure and HLA in healthy donors. Amplification used 60 Vbeta primers and 13 Jbeta primers. Assay: immunoSEQ multiplex PCR; the TCRdb copy retains only in-frame clones and omits some. The profile covers 150,000 to 200,000 clones, with approximately 80% appearing a single time and 13% to 15% taken by the ten largest. The sequencing input was PBMCs. These receptors all stem from a woman between 25 and 40 years old in good health and CMV-seropositive.

The V and J genes are TRBV27 and TRBJ1-6; 7 bases are shared with TRBD1. This CDR3 contains 17 residues. Germline V gives CDR1 MNHEY, CDR2 SMNVEV (reference sequence). V lost 5 bases, J lost 2 bases, and 9 bases stayed unmatched. CDR3 amino acids: CASSLRQGYTYNSPLHF. The DNA of the CDR3 is TGTGCCAGCAGTCTCAGACAGGGCTACACCTATAATTCACCCCTCCACTTT.

Of note for this clone: An end of the junction does not agree with germline; a read error may underlie this. The chain uses TRBV30 and TRBJ1-2; perhaps TRBD1 as D (6 bases). The CDR3 consists of 14 residues. Germline values: CDR1 GTSNPN, CDR2 SVGIG (reference sequence). The CDR3 spells CAWTRDTRYYSYTF. CDR3 nucleotides: TGTGCCTGGACTAGGGACACTCGCTACTATAGCTACACCTTC.

The chain has TRBV29-1 and TRBJ2-4, with D unclear. Trimming cost V 6 bases and J 5 bases, with 5 bases left between them. The CDR3 runs to 10 residues. Germline V gives CDR1 SQVTM, CDR2 ANQGSEA. CDR3 bases: TGCAGCGTCGTAGAAAACATTCAGTACTTC. It encodes CSVVENIQYF.

This rearrangement joins TRBV28 to TRBJ2-5, with 8 bases fitting TRBD2. Trimming took 4 bases from V and 5 from J; bases not matched to a gene: 9. There are 15 residues in the CDR3. Germline values: CDR1 MDHEN, CDR2 SYDVKM. DNA of the CDR3: TGTGCCAGCAGTTCTGCGGGGGGTCCGGGGGAGACCCAGTACTTC. Protein product: CASSSAGGPGETQYF.

This chain uses TRBV7-9 with TRBJ1-4; possibly TRBD1 for D (5 bases). V dropped 5 bases and J dropped 12 bases, with 13 bases sitting between them. The CDR3 is 12 amino acids. CDR1 and CDR2 from the germline V gene are SEHNR and FQNEAQ (reference sequence). CDR3 amino acids: CASSTWGGELFF. CDR3 nucleotide sequence: TGTGCCAGCAGCACCTGGGGGGGTGAACTGTTTTTT.

With respect to this clone: The junction departs from the called germline gene at one end, perhaps through a read error. The genes are TRBV6-1 and TRBJ1-2; 11 bases are a match to TRBD1. Per the germline V gene, CDR1 is MNHNS and CDR2 is SASEGT. This CDR3 is built from 14 residues. The CDR3 loop reads CASSDPGTGGPLAF. CDR3 coding DNA: TGTGCCAGCAGTGACCCTGGGACAGGGGGTCCCCTAGCCTTC.

Comment on this clone: The same CDR3 is also encoded by other DNA sequences in this sample. The V and J genes are TRBV5-1 and TRBJ2-3; no reliable D call. In germline, CDR1 is SGHRS, CDR2 YFSETQ. The CDR3 covers 13 residues. Trimming took off 0 bases at V and 4 bases at J, with 6 bases between the two ends. The CDR3: CASSLGGADTQYF. In nucleotides, the CDR3 is TGCGCCAGCAGCTTGGGTGGAGCAGATACGCAGTATTTT.

The rearrangement uses TRBV19 and TRBJ1-2, with 7 bases aligning to TRBD1. The germline V gene has CDR1 LNHDA and CDR2 SQIVND (reference sequence). The V gene end was trimmed by 4 bases and the J gene end by 2 bases; junction bases not matched to a gene: 4. The CDR3 covers 14 residues. Written as DNA, the CDR3 is TGTGCCAGTAGTACCGAGACAGGGAACTATGGCTACACCTTC. Translation gives CASSTETGNYGYTF.

The chain recombines TRBV7-8 with TRBJ2-1, with 7 positions matching TRBD2. The germline gives CDR1 SGHVS, CDR2 FQNEAQ. The CDR3 loop spans 16 amino acids. V lost 6 bases and J lost 4; bases outside the gene matches: 12. The CDR3 reads CASRPRGLAAYNEQFF. The CDR3 bases are TGTGCCAGCAGACCCAGAGGTCTAGCGGCGTACAATGAGCAGTTCTTC.

This chain uses TRBV19 with TRBJ2-1; a weak D match, TRBD2 (6 bases). Germline V lookup: CDR1 LNHDA, CDR2 SQIVND (reference sequence). The CDR3 spans 13 residues. Between the trimmed V and J ends, which lost 6 bases and 3 bases, there was a span of 9 bases. The CDR3: CASSWDFYNEQFF. CDR3 DNA: TGTGCCAGTAGCTGGGACTTCTACAATGAGCAGTTCTTC. Full variable domain (missing parts from reference TRBV19 and TRBJ2-1): DGGITQSPKYLFRKEGQNVTLSCEQNLNHDAMYWYRQDPGQGLRLIYYSQIVNDFQKGDIAEGYSVSREKKESFPLTVTSAQKNPTAFYLCASSWDFYNEQFFGPGTRLTVL.